This section outlines one T cell receptor beta chain sequence together with its context. Antigen specificity is unknown. This entry comes from a study of T cell responses to AZD1222 COVID-19 vaccine. Across the study: Second doses that came at about 4 or about 12 weeks were put together.

Study-level results: Of spike-specific TCRs, nearly half reportedly target regions left unmutated in variants. Repertoires were sampled only after the peak T cell response. Among the donors, most were white British and more were female, and clonal diversity was possibly underestimated.

Clones were sequenced by immunoSEQ multiplex PCR, and TCRdb holds only the in-frame ones, with some missing. The sample holds roughly 30,000 clones; more than 70% are singletons and the top ten take 5.8%. Germline V gives CDR1 KGHDR, CDR2 SFDVKD. This CDR3 contains 13 residues. Between the trimmed V and J ends, which lost 9 bases and 0 bases, there was a span of 7 bases. The receptor was isolated from an adult in good health. The gene calls are TRBV24-1 and TRBJ2-2, with TRBD2 as a possible D gene (5 bases). This material consisted of peripheral blood, taken on day 0 of AZD1222 vaccination. The CDR3 DNA follows: TGTGCCACCGGGAGTCCGAACACCGGGGAGCTGTTTTTT. It yields the protein CATGSPNTGELFF.